Following are 5 T cell receptor beta chains from one sample sequenced in a study of blood T cell repertoires in COVID-19. The assay was immunoSEQ multiplex PCR, and TCRdb's table has in-frame clones only and misses some. The data contain some 250,000 clones, roughly 86% of them singletons. Sequenced: peripheral blood. These receptor sequences come from a woman between 25 and 40 years old who had recovered from COVID-19.

The genes are TRBV7-7 and TRBJ2-6, with a weak D call TRBD1 (6 bases). The V gene lost 5 bases and the J gene lost 0 bases, with 17 bases spanning the gap. Germline loops: CDR1 SSHAT, CDR2 FNYEAQ (reference sequence). The CDR3 consists of 18 residues. CDR3 sequence: CASSPGQRSTSGANVLTF. CDR3 DNA: TGTGCCAGCAGCCCAGGACAGCGTAGTACCTCTGGGGCCAACGTCCTGACTTTC.

The J gene is TRBJ2-2, the V gene TRBV3-1 (or the pseudogene TRBV3-2); D unresolved. The CDR3 totals 14 residues. The germline V and J ends were trimmed by 1 base and 4 bases, with 7 bases remaining between them. CDR1 is LGHDT, CDR2 YNNKEL, per germline (reference sequence). The CDR3 region is CASSQGRSTGELFF. Here the CDR3 DNA reads TGTGCCAGCAGCCAAGGCAGAAGCACCGGGGAGCTGTTTTTT.

The V and J genes are TRBV4-3 and TRBJ1-2; no clear D. Trimming left V 0 bases short and J 3 bases short, with 17 bases between. Germline CDR1 and CDR2: LGHNA and YSLEER. The CDR3 has 17 amino acids. CDR3 sequence reads: CASSQDRAGRVDYGYTF. The CDR3 region has the DNA TGCGCCAGCAGCCAAGATCGGGCGGGAAGGGTTGACTATGGCTACACCTTC.

The sample holds one count of this clone. The chain uses TRBV5-4 and TRBJ2-3; TRBD2 matches at 10 bases. The ends lost 0 bases at V and 4 bases at J; junction bases unmatched: 8. Germline V lookup: CDR1 SGHNT, CDR2 YYREEE (reference sequence). The CDR3 runs to 17 residues. The CDR3 sequence is CASSLGSGGAGADTQYF. The CDR3 DNA is TGTGCCAGCAGCTTGGGGAGCGGGGGGGCAGGCGCAGATACGCAGTATTTT. The full variable domain, rest sourced from reference TRBV5-4 and TRBJ2-3, is ETGVTQSPTHLIKTRGQQVTLRCSSQSGHNTVSWYQQALGQGPQFIFQYYREEENGRGNFPPRFSGLQFPNYSSELNVNALELDDSALYLCASSLGSGGAGADTQYFGPGTRLTVL.

Details on this clone: A junction boundary mismatches the germline segment, possibly from a read error. This chain links TRBV7-2 with TRBJ2-1, with TRBD2 matching over 11 bases. CDR3 length: 15 amino acids. Germline assignment: CDR1 SGHTA and CDR2 FQGNSA. In nucleotides, the CDR3 is TGTGCCAGCAGCATAGCGGGGGGGCCCTACAATGAGCAGTTCTTC. Translation gives CASSIAGGPYNEQFF.